The 27 T cell receptor beta chains below come from one sample, sequenced in a study of blood T cell repertoires in COVID-19. The protocol was immunoSEQ multiplex PCR, while the TCRdb copy is restricted to in-frame clones and leaves out a portion. The profile shows some 170,000 clones, roughly 77% of them singletons. What was sequenced was peripheral blood. The receptors here all came from a human donor in a cohort sampled during active COVID-19.

The chain employs TRBV5-5 and TRBJ1-6, with TRBD1 as a possible D gene (5 bases). Germline-derived CDR1 and CDR2 are SGHKS and YYEKEE (reference sequence). This CDR3 has 16 amino acids. Trimming left V 4 bases short and J 7 bases short, with 18 bases between. The CDR3 sequence is CASSVTDLSLNSPLHF. The DNA of the CDR3 is TGTGCCAGCAGCGTGACAGATCTGAGTTTAAATTCACCCCTCCACTTT.

V gene TRBV29-1 combines with J gene TRBJ2-7; 8 nucleotides align to TRBD1. Germline CDR1 is SQVTM and CDR2 is ANQGSEA. CDR3 length: 12 amino acids. V trimming: 6 bases; J trimming: 5 bases; junction bases outside the gene matches: 6. The chain's CDR3 is CSVRGQGDEQYF. CDR3 nucleotides: TGCAGCGTACGCGGACAGGGCGACGAGCAGTACTTC.

The V call is TRBV2, the J call TRBJ2-3; D gene uncertain. Looked up from germline, CDR1 is SNHLY and CDR2 is FYNNEI. The V end lost 4 bases, the J end lost 5 bases, and 4 bases lay between the germline ends. There are 11 residues in the CDR3. Written as DNA, the CDR3 is TGTGCCAGCAGTGGAGGAGATACGCAGTATTTT. Amino acid sequence: CASSGGDTQYF. The entire variable domain, with the rest obtained from reference TRBV2 and TRBJ2-3, is as follows: EPEVTQTPSHQVTQMGQEVILRCVPISNHLYFYWYRQILGQKVEFLVSFYNNEISEKSEIFDDQFSVERPDGSNFTLKIRSTKLEDSAMYFCASSGGDTQYFGPGTRLTVL.

This chain connects TRBV15 to TRBJ2-3; no reliable D call. Trimming left V 1 base short and J 2 bases short, with 7 bases between. The CDR3 contains 14 residues. The germline gives CDR1 LNHNV, CDR2 YYDKDF (reference sequence). This CDR3 reads CATSRVLITDTQYF. In DNA form, the CDR3 reads TGTGCCACCAGCAGAGTACTGATCACAGATACGCAGTATTTT.

This clone showed up just a few times. The chain employs TRBV18 and TRBJ1-6; 9 positions agree with TRBD1. V dropped 3 bases and J dropped 7; count of bases not matched to a gene: 4. Germline V CDR1 and CDR2: KGHSH, LQKENI. CDR3 size: 15 residues. This chain's CDR3 is CASSPGQGSNSPLHF. The CDR3 DNA reads TGTGCCAGCTCACCGGGACAGGGTAGCAATTCACCCCTCCACTTT.

The chain combines TRBV30 with TRBJ2-7; D is undetermined. Germline V gene lookup returns CDR1 GTSNPN and CDR2 SVGIG (reference sequence). The CDR3 contains 11 residues. Trimming took 2 bases from V and 3 from J, leaving 5 bases between them. Here the CDR3 reads CAWSLLYEQYF. CDR3 DNA sequence: TGTGCCTGGAGTCTACTCTACGAGCAGTACTTC.

The V and J genes are TRBV6-5 and TRBJ2-7; 8 nucleotides agree with TRBD1. The CDR3 length is 14 residues. Germline V lookup: CDR1 MNHEY, CDR2 SVGAGI. Trimming cost V 6 bases and J 2 bases; bases outside gene matches: 6. This CDR3 is CASSVQGVTYEQYF. The DNA for the CDR3 is TGTGCCAGCAGCGTACAGGGGGTTACCTACGAGCAGTACTTC.

This clone was seen just once. This CDR3 is CASSPSLARSYEQYF. DNA for the CDR3: TGTGCCAGCAGCCCCTCACTAGCGCGTTCCTACGAGCAGTACTTC. This chain uses TRBV7-9 with TRBJ2-7; 7 bases line up with TRBD2. Germline V lookup: CDR1 SEHNR, CDR2 FQNEAQ (reference sequence). The V gene end was trimmed by 5 bases and the J gene end by 1 base; junction bases not matched to a gene: 8. The CDR3 totals 15 residues.

The chain joins TRBV7-2 to TRBJ2-3, with 11 bases fitting TRBD2. The CDR3 runs to 18 residues. Trimming cost V 5 bases and J 4 bases; bases outside gene matches: 14. The germline CDR1 and CDR2 sequences are SGHTA and FQGNSA. The CDR3 sequence is CASSRTATSGSRADTQYF. DNA of the CDR3: TGTGCCAGCAGCCGCACGGCAACTAGCGGGAGTCGGGCAGATACGCAGTATTTT.

The gene calls are TRBV29-1 and TRBJ2-7; D is undetermined. Trimming left V 6 bases short and J 2 bases short, with 11 bases between. Germline CDR1 is SQVTM and CDR2 is ANQGSEA. The CDR3 consists of 12 residues. As DNA, the CDR3 is TGCAGCGTCGCCGACACAGCCTACGAGCAGTACTTC. This gives the protein CSVADTAYEQYF.

The V gene is TRBV5-6, the J gene TRBJ1-5, with 12 bases fitting TRBD1. V lost 3 bases and J lost 3; bases outside the gene matches: 7. Germline V gives CDR1 SGHDT, CDR2 YYEEEE. The CDR3 covers 17 residues. DNA of the CDR3: TGTGCCAGCAGCTGGGATGGGACAGGGGGCAACAATCAGCCCCAGCATTTT. It is translated as CASSWDGTGGNNQPQHF.

The genes are TRBV7-2 and TRBJ1-5; the D gene is possibly TRBD1 (5 bases). The germline CDR1 and CDR2 sequences are SGHTA and FQGNSA. This CDR3 comprises 16 residues. V lost 5 bases and J 1 base, leaving 15 bases between the germline ends. The chain's CDR3 is CASSPGMGGSNQPQHF. The CDR3 DNA sequence: TGTGCCAGCAGCCCGGGGATGGGGGGGAGCAATCAGCCCCAGCATTTT.

This chain links TRBV18 with TRBJ2-7; TRBD1 matches 7 bases. The germline V gene has CDR1 KGHSH and CDR2 LQKENI. The CDR3 runs 14 residues. V trimming: 5 bases; J trimming: 2 bases; junction bases outside the gene matches: 6. The CDR3 nucleotides read TGTGCCAGCTCAGCAGGGGGACAAGCCTACGAGCAGTACTTC. This encodes CASSAGGQAYEQYF.

J is TRBJ1-2 and V is TRBV15; maybe TRBD1 (5 bases). V lost 0 bases and J 0 bases, leaving 17 bases between the germline ends. The CDR3 has 18 residues. Germline CDR1 LNHNV, CDR2 YYDKDF (reference sequence). The CDR3 spells CATSRDRRGPEANYGYTF. CDR3 nucleotides: TGTGCCACCAGCAGAGATCGGCGGGGCCCCGAAGCTAACTATGGCTACACCTTC. The full variable domain, its missing parts supplied by reference TRBV15 and TRBJ1-2, is DAMVIQNPRYQVTQFGKPVTLSCSQTLNHNVMYWYQQKSSQAPKLLFHYYDKDFNNEADTPDNFQSRRPNTSFCFLDIRSPGLGDTAMYLCATSRDRRGPEANYGYTFGSGTRLTVV.

The gene calls are TRBV5-1 and TRBJ1-3; D is ambiguous. The CDR3 contains 14 residues. CDR1 and CDR2 from the germline V gene are SGHRS and YFSETQ. With 4 bases removed from V and 0 bases from J, the gap between germline ends came to 8 bases. CDR3 DNA sequence: TGCGCCAGCAGCCCCCCAGACTCTGGAAACACCATATATTTT. Translated: CASSPPDSGNTIYF.

V usage is TRBV19 and J usage is TRBJ2-1; 13 bases line up with TRBD2. In germline, CDR1 is LNHDA, CDR2 SQIVND (reference sequence). J gave up 6 bases and V 6 bases, and 8 bases lay outside the gene matches. CDR3 length: 16 residues. The CDR3: CASSGLAGEGVNEQFF. In DNA, the CDR3 is TGTGCCAGTAGCGGACTAGCGGGAGAAGGTGTCAATGAGCAGTTCTTC.

The V gene is TRBV6-5, the J gene TRBJ2-7; 9 bases are shared with TRBD1. This CDR3 has 14 amino acids. Germline V CDR1 and CDR2: MNHEY, SVGAGI. Trimming cost V 5 bases and J 3 bases; bases outside gene matches: 5. This CDR3 is CASSRQTGGYEQYF. Here the CDR3 DNA reads TGTGCCAGCAGTCGACAGACAGGGGGCTACGAGCAGTACTTC.

The V call is TRBV29-1, the J call TRBJ2-5; 7 bases are shared with TRBD2. The J segment lost 5 bases and the V segment lost 4 bases, leaving 4 bases of the junction unmatched. CDR3 length: 12 amino acids. Germline-derived CDR1 and CDR2 are SQVTM and ANQGSEA. The CDR3 nucleotides are TGCAGCGTTGCCGGACTAGGGGAGACCCAGTACTTC. It translates to CSVAGLGETQYF. The variable domain in full, with the rest retrieved from reference TRBV29-1 and TRBJ2-5, is SAVISQKPSRDICQRGTSLTIQCQVDSQVTMMFWYRQQPGQSLTLIATANQGSEATYESGFVIDKFPISRPNLTFSTLTVSNMSPEDSSIYLCSVAGLGETQYFGPGTRLLVL.

The chain recombines TRBV3-1 (or the pseudogene TRBV3-2) with TRBJ1-1; D remains ambiguous. There are 14 residues in the CDR3. Between the trimmed V and J ends, which lost 3 bases and 4 bases, there was a span of 12 bases. Germline values: CDR1 LGHDT, CDR2 YNNKEL (reference sequence). This CDR3 reads CASSQSGGSTEAFF. CDR3 in DNA: TGTGCCAGCAGCCAGTCAGGCGGGAGCACTGAAGCTTTCTTT.

V usage is TRBV7-8 and J usage is TRBJ1-5, with D perhaps matching TRBD1 (6 bases). Between the trimmed V and J ends, which lost 4 bases and 7 bases, there was a span of 11 bases. The CDR3 covers 13 residues. The germline V gene has CDR1 SGHVS and CDR2 FQNEAQ. The CDR3 here is CASSSQGRQPQHF. The CDR3 DNA follows: TGTGCCAGCAGCTCGCAGGGGAGACAGCCCCAGCATTTT. Based on the CDR3 plus reference TRBV7-8 and TRBJ1-5, the full variable domain is GAGVSQSPRYKVAKRGQDVALRCDPISGHVSLFWYQQALGQGPEFLTYFQNEAQLDKSGLPSDRFFAERPEGSVSTLKIQRTQQEDSAVYLCASSSQGRQPQHFGDGTRLSIL.

The chain recombines TRBV12-3 or TRBV12-4 with TRBJ2-7; D may be TRBD2 (5 bases). Between the trimmed V and J ends, which lost 6 bases and 4 bases, there was a span of 13 bases. The CDR3 spans 13 residues. Here the CDR3 reads CASSLGISYEQYF. DNA of the CDR3: TGTGCCAGCAGCCTCGGGATATCTTACGAGCAGTACTTC.

The J gene is TRBJ1-2, the V gene TRBV6-1; weak D call: TRBD1 (5 bases). Trimming removed 2 bases from V and 2 bases from J, with 15 bases in between. Germline CDR1 and CDR2: MNHNS and SASEGT. This CDR3 is 16 amino acids long. This CDR3 reads CASSESQGFTNYGYTF. The CDR3 bases are TGTGCCAGCAGTGAATCCCAGGGCTTTACCAACTATGGCTACACCTTC.

The chain joins TRBV5-6 to TRBJ1-2, with a possible D match to TRBD1 (6 bases). The germline V gene encodes CDR1 SGHDT and CDR2 YYEEEE. This CDR3 region has 13 residues. V was cut by 4 bases and J by 3 bases, with 10 bases left in between. This CDR3 is CASSRQAYYGYTF. The DNA for the CDR3 is TGTGCCAGCAGCAGACAGGCTTACTATGGCTACACCTTC.

This clone was found a few times. This chain joins TRBV5-5 and TRBJ1-4; D is perhaps TRBD1 (5 bases). Trimming took off 1 base at V and 3 bases at J, with 7 bases between the two ends. The CDR3 covers 14 residues. Germline CDR1 is SGHKS and CDR2 is YYEKEE (reference sequence). CDR3 amino acids: CASSLRGSNEKLFF. The CDR3 DNA reads as TGTGCCAGCAGCTTGCGGGGGTCTAATGAAAAACTGTTTTTT.

The V gene is TRBV4-1, the J gene TRBJ1-1, with D perhaps matching TRBD1 (5 bases). From germline, CDR1 is MGHRA and CDR2 YSYEKL. Trimming stripped 4 bases from V and 5 bases from J, with 14 bases between. The CDR3 loop spans 14 amino acids. CDR3 coding DNA: TGCGCCAGCAGCCCCTTAGCCCGGGGGACTGAAGCTTTCTTT. Amino acids: CASSPLARGTEAFF.

The chain has TRBV11-2 and TRBJ2-1; possibly TRBD1 for D (6 bases). Germline assignment: CDR1 SGHAT and CDR2 FQNNGV. V was trimmed by 0 bases and J by 9 bases, leaving 9 bases between them. The CDR3 spans 13 residues. As DNA, the CDR3 is TGTGCCAGCAGCTTAGAAAGGACAGCTGAGCAGTTCTTC. The encoded protein is CASSLERTAEQFF.

The genes are TRBV6-5 and TRBJ1-2; D call uncertain. The CDR3 has 14 amino acids. Germline assignment: CDR1 MNHEY and CDR2 SVGAGI. Trimming removed 5 bases from V and 5 bases from J, with 15 bases in between. The CDR3 is CASSLQDRGYGYTF. The CDR3 bases are TGTGCCAGCAGTCTCCAGGATAGAGGGTATGGCTACACCTTC.